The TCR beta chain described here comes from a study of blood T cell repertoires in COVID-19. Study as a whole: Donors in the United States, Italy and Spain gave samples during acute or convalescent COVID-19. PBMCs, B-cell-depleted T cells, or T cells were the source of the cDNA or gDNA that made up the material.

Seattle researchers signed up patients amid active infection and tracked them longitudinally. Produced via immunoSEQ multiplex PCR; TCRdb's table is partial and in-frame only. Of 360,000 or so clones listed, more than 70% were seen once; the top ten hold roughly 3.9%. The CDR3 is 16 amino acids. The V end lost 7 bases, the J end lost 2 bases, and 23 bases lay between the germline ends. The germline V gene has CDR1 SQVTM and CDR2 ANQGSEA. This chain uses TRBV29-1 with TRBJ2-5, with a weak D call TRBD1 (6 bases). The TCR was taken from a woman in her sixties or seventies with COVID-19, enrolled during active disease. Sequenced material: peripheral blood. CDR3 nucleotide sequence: TGCAGCGCCCAGCAGGGGAAGACGCTGTCGCAAGAGACCCAGTACTTC. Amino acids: CSAQQGKTLSQETQYF.